This record covers a single TCR beta chain. The data derive from a study of blood T cell repertoires in COVID-19. In the study overall: The study drew acute and convalescent COVID-19 samples from the United States, Italy and Spain. Nucleic acid was either cDNA or gDNA, and it came from T cells, B-cell-depleted T cells, or PBMCs.

From germline, CDR1 is LNHDA and CDR2 SQIVND (reference sequence). Trimming left V 4 bases short and J 1 base short, with 17 bases between. The CDR3 is 16 amino acids. In the authors' methods: The assay estimated nucleated cells by amplifying reference gene primers. Some clones are missing from TCRdb's copy, which holds only in-frame ones; the method was immunoSEQ multiplex PCR. The DNA was the basis for D and trimming; V, J and clone size are from that table. The table lists about 270,000 clones, about 83% of them singletons, with 8% to 10% in the top ten. The clonotype originates from a woman in her forties or fifties who had recovered from COVID-19. The sample comprised peripheral blood. The chain recombines TRBV19 with TRBJ2-7; D possibly corresponds to TRBD1 (6 bases). CDR3 loop: CASSKTLQGPSYEQYF. CDR3 bases: TGTGCCAGTAGTAAAACCCTACAGGGTCCTTCCTACGAGCAGTACTTC.